This T cell receptor (beta chain) originates from a study of neurological immune-mediated disorders. General study results and limits: None of the CDR3 amino acid sequences in expanded clones turned up in more than one subject, which points to private repertoires in all groups.

V shed 4 bases and J shed 3 bases, with 12 bases lying between them. Per the germline V gene, CDR1 is SGHTA and CDR2 is FQGNSA. This CDR3 comprises 14 residues. This clonotype was observed at least ten times. No antigen is known for it. TCRdb redid the calling of the 5' RACE reads with MiXCR, one entry per CDR3 protein. The sample holds tens of thousands of distinct CDR3 sequences, roughly 4.4% seen once. J is TRBJ2-5 and V is TRBV7-2; D remains unclear. Sequencing was performed on PBMCs. This clonotype originated in a middle-aged man with multiple sclerosis. The CDR3 region is CASSSLVVEETQYF. CDR3 in DNA: TGTGCCAGCAGCTCCCTAGTGGTAGAAGAGACCCAGTACTTC.